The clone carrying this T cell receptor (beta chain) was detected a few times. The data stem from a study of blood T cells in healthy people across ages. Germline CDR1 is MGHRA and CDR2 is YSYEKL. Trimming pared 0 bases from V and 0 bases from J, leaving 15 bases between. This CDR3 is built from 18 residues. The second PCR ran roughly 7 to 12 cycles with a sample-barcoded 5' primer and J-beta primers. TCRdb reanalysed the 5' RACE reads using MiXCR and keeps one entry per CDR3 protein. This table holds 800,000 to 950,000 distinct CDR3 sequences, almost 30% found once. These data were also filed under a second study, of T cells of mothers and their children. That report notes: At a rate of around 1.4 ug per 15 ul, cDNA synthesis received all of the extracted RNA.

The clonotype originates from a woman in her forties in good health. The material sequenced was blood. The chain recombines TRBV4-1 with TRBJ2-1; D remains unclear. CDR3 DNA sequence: TGCGCCAGCAGCCAAGATGGAGAGTTCTTAATCTCCTACAATGAGCAGTTCTTC. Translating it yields CASSQDGEFLISYNEQFF.